The 2 T cell receptor beta chains below all came from one sample that was sequenced in a study of response to subunit inactivated influenza vaccine. Each CDR3 protein is one row after TCRdb ran MiXCR on the RT-PCR reads. The sample lists a few hundred thousand distinct CDR3 sequences; 14% were seen once. Sequencing was performed on PBMCs from blood, taken 11 to 12 days after vaccination. These TCRs come from a man aged 45-65 years who received an inactivated influenza vaccine.

Only a few counts were recorded for this clonotype. The V call is TRBV2, the J call TRBJ2-5, with D perhaps matching TRBD1 (5 bases). Germline CDR1 and CDR2: SNHLY and FYNNEI. With 2 bases removed from V and 5 bases from J, the gap between germline ends came to 9 bases. This CDR3 comprises 13 residues. CDR3 coding DNA: TGTGCCAGCAGTGAAAGGGGTTTTGAGACCCAGTACTTC. As protein: CASSERGFETQYF. The full variable domain, completed using reference TRBV2 and TRBJ2-5, is EPEVTQTPSHQVTQMGQEVILRCVPISNHLYFYWYRQILGQKVEFLVSFYNNEISEKSEIFDDQFSVERPDGSNFTLKIRSTKLEDSAMYFCASSERGFETQYFGPGTRLLVL.

This clonotype was recorded many times. The chain recombines TRBV5-1 with TRBJ1-1; 9 nucleotides align to TRBD1. The ends lost 4 bases at V and 1 base at J; junction bases unmatched: 5. The V gene's germline CDR1 is SGHRS and CDR2 YFSETQ. This CDR3 comprises 15 residues. CDR3 in amino acids: CASSRWGQGNTEAFF. In nucleotides, the CDR3 is TGCGCCAGCAGCCGATGGGGACAGGGGAACACTGAAGCTTTCTTT.